This T cell receptor (beta chain) was captured by sequencing in a study of radiotherapy plus CTLA-4 blockade in lung cancer. Repertoires were generated with immunoSEQ multiplex PCR, while TCRdb's copy carries only in-frame clones and drops some. The sample has over 85,000 clones, approximately 82% seen once. The specimen was peripheral blood, collected from a patient treated with radiotherapy plus ipilimumab. This TCR was sampled from a human donor with non-small cell lung cancer that progressed on radiotherapy plus ipilimumab.

CDR3 DNA: TGTGCCAGCAGCATGGGTCTAGCGGGCGGGAACATTCAGTACTTC. This codes for CASSMGLAGGNIQYF. The chain carries TRBV13 and TRBJ2-4; TRBD2 agrees at 8 bases. Per the germline V gene, CDR1 is PRHDT and CDR2 is FYEKMQ (reference sequence). J was trimmed by 7 bases and V by 5 bases; bases with no gene match: 10. The CDR3 contains 15 residues.